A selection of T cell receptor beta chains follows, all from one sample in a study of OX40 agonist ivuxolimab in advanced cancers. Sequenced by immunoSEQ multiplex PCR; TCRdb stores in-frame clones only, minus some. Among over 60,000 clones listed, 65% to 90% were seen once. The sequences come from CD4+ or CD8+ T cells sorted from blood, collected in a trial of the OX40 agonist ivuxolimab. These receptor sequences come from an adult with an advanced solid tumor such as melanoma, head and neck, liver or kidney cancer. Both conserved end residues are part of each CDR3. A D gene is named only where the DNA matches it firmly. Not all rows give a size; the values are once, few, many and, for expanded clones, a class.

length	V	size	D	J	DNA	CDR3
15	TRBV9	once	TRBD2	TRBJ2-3	TGTGCCAGCAGCGCCAGCGGGGGGAGCACAGATACGCAGTATTTT	CASSASGGSTDTQYF
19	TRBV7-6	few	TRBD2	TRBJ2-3	TGTGCCAGCAGCTTAGCGCCTAGCGGGGGGGGCAGTCGCACAGATACGCAGTATTTT	CASSLAPSGGGSRTDTQYF
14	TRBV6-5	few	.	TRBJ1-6	TGTGCCAGCCGCGAGATGACAGATAATTCACCCCTCCACTTT	CASREMTDNSPLHF
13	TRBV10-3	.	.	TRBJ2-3	TGTGCCATCAATCGGGGGCAAGAAGATACGCAGTATTTT	CAINRGQEDTQYF
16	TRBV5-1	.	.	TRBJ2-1	TGCGCCAGCAGCCTAAAGGGGCCTAGCTCCTACAATGAGCAGTTCTTC	CASSLKGPSSYNEQFF
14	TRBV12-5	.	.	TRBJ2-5	TGTGCTAGTGGACCGACTAGGGGCGTGGAGACCCAGTACTTC	CASGPTRGVETQYF
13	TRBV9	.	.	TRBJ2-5	TGTGCCAGCAACCGGGGGCAGGGGGAGACCCAGTACTTC	CASNRGQGETQYF
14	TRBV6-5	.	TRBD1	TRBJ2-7	TGTGCCAGCAGCCGAGACAGGGGCTCCTACGAGCAGTACTTC	CASSRDRGSYEQYF
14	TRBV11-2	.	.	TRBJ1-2	TGTGCCAGCAGCTTAGGACAGGTCGGTTATGGCTACACCTTC	CASSLGQVGYGYTF
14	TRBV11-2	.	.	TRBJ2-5	TGTGCCAGCAGCTCCCTCACCGCTCAAGCGACCCAGTACTTC	CASSSLTAQATQYF
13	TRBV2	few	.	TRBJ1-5	TGTGCCAGCAGTGAGGCAATAAATCAGCCCCAGCATTTT	CASSEAINQPQHF
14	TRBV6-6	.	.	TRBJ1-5	TGTGCCAGCAGTTTGGGATCCGGCAATCAGCCCCAGCATTTT	CASSLGSGNQPQHF
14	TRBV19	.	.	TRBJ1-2	TGTGCCAGTAGTATAGCTACAGGGCGATATGGCTACACCTTC	CASSIATGRYGYTF
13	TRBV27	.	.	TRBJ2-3	TGTGCCAGCAGCTATAAAGGGGTGAATACGCAGTATTTT	CASSYKGVNTQYF
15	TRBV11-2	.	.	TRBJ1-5	TGTGCCAGCAGCCAAACGAGAGGGGGCAATCAGCCCCAGCATTTT	CASSQTRGGNQPQHF
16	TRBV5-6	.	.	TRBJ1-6	TGTGCCAGCAGCTTGTGGTCCGGGGGGGACTATTCACCCCTCCACTTT	CASSLWSGGDYSPLHF
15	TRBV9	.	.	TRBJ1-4	TGTGCCAGCAGCGAGGGAGGGTCTGAGTTAGAAAAACTGTTTTTT	CASSEGGSELEKLFF
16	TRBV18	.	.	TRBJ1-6	TGTGCCAGCTCCCTAAGACAGGTGTACTATAATTCACCCCTCCACTTT	CASSLRQVYYNSPLHF
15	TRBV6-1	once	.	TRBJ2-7	TGTGCCAGCACCTTGGAGATACCGAGCTCCTACGAGCAGTACTTC	CASTLEIPSSYEQYF
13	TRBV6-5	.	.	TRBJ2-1	TGTGCCAGCATGGTAGCGGTAAACAATGAGCAGTTCTTC	CASMVAVNNEQFF
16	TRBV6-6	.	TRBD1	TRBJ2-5	TGTGCCAGCAGTCTTCGACAGGGGGGCCCGGGGGAGACCCAGTACTTC	CASSLRQGGPGETQYF
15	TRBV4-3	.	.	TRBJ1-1	TGCGCCAGCAGCCAAGTAAGGACCCCGAACACTGAAGCTTTCTTT	CASSQVRTPNTEAFF
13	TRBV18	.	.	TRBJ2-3	TGTGCCAGCTCACCAGCCGGCACAGATACGCAGTATTTT	CASSPAGTDTQYF
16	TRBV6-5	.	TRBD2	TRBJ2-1	TGTGCCAGCAGTTACTCCCTAGCGGGGGGGCAGAATGAGCAGTTCTTC	CASSYSLAGGQNEQFF
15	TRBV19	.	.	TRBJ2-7	TGTGCCAGTAGTATGTGGGGGGTTGGATCCTACGAGCAGTACTTC	CASSMWGVGSYEQYF
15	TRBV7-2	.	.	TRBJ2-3	TGTGCCAGCAAGCTGTCAGTGGGGGGCGGCGATACGCAGTATTTT	CASKLSVGGGDTQYF